This T cell receptor beta chain was captured in a study of T cell changes during pregnancy in multiple sclerosis. There are 14 residues in the CDR3. V lost 4 bases and J 4 bases, leaving 11 bases between the germline ends. CDR1 is MGHDK, CDR2 SYGVNS, per germline. Only in-frame clones appear in the TCRdb table, and some are missing; sequencing was by immunoSEQ multiplex PCR. The table includes more than 75,000 clones, roughly 91% detected once. The receptor was isolated from a female donor with multiple sclerosis, enrolled in a pregnancy study. The input for sequencing was peripheral blood, taken in the first trimester of pregnancy. This sequence joins TRBV25-1 and TRBJ1-5; D uncertain. The chain's CDR3 is CASSGPLENQPQHF. CDR3 DNA: TGTGCCAGCAGTGGCCCGCTAGAAAATCAGCCCCAGCATTTT.